The clone carrying this T cell receptor (beta chain) was recorded a few times. Trimming removed 6 bases from V and 0 bases from J, with 8 bases in between. The CDR3 runs 13 residues. Germline V CDR1 and CDR2: KGHSH, LQKENI. These data come from a study of beta chain features in type 1 diabetes. About the research overall: Healthy donors and patients had similar age, gender and cell yields.

All of the isolated RNA was reverse transcribed, so expressed TCRB transcripts were sequenced. The assay was immunoSEQ multiplex PCR, and TCRdb's table has in-frame clones only and misses some. This table has about 360,000 clones, roughly 13% appearing once. The TCR originated in a man in his late teens or twenties in good health. This chain links TRBV18 with TRBJ1-2; no definite D call. The sample comprised naive CD4+ T cells from blood. The CDR3 DNA reads as TGTGCCAGCTCCGACACTGCTAACTATGGCTACACCTTC. It encodes CASSDTANYGYTF.